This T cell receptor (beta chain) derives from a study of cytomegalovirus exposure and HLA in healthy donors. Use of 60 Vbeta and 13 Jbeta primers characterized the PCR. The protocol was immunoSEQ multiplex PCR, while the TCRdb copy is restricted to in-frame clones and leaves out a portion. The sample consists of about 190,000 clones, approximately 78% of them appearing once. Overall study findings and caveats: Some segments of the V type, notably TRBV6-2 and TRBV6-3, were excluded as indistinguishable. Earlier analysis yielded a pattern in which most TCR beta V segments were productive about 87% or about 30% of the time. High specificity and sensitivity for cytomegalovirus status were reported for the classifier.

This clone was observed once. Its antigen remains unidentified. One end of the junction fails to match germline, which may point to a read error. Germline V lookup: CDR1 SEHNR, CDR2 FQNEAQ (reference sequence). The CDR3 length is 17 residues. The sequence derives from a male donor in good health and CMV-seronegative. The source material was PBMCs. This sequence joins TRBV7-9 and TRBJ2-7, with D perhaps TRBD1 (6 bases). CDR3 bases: TGTTCCAGCAGCCCACACTTCCCTCGGGACAACAACTACGAGCAGTACTTC. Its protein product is CSSSPHFPRDNNYEQYF. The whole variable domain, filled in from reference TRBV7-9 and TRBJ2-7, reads DTGVSQNPRHKITKRGQNVTFRCDPISEHNRLYWYRQTLGQGPEFLTYFQNEAQLEKSRLLSDRFSAERPKGSFSTLEIQRTEQGDSAMYLCSSSPHFPRDNNYEQYFGPGTRLTVT.